The 26 T cell receptor beta chains reported below all come from one sample, sequenced in a study of blood T cell repertoires in COVID-19. Repertoires were generated with immunoSEQ multiplex PCR, while TCRdb's copy carries only in-frame clones and drops some. The sample lists more than 70,000 clones; 80% to 90% were seen once. The sample comprised peripheral blood. These TCRs come from a man aged 45 to 65 with acute or convalescent COVID-19.

The chain couples TRBV5-3 to TRBJ1-1; TRBD1 agrees at 7 bases. TRBV5-3 is identified as an open reading frame with a role that is uncertain. Trimming removed 4 bases from V and 6 bases from J; junction bases left unmatched: 6. CDR3 length equals 13 residues. CDR3 DNA: TGTGCCAGAAGCCTGGGGCAGGGGGCTGAAGCTTTCTTT. This sequence encodes CARSLGQGAEAFF.

The genes are TRBV9 and TRBJ1-2, with D hard to call. The CDR3 has 14 amino acids. Between the trimmed V and J ends, which lost 0 bases and 8 bases, there was a span of 14 bases. The V gene's germline CDR1 is SGDLS and CDR2 YYNGEE. The CDR3 spells CASSVGDPTGGYTF. Written as DNA, the CDR3 is TGTGCCAGCAGCGTAGGAGATCCCACGGGGGGCTACACCTTC. Combining the CDR3 with reference TRBV9 and TRBJ1-2 gives the whole variable domain DSGVTQTPKHLITATGQRVTLRCSPRSGDLSVYWYQQSLDQGLQFLIQYYNGEERAKGNILERFSAQQFPDLHSELNLSSLELGDSALYFCASSVGDPTGGYTFGSGTRLTVV.

This chain uses TRBV5-1 with TRBJ2-1; D gene unclear. Between the trimmed V and J ends, which lost 0 bases and 5 bases, there was a span of 3 bases. Germline assignment: CDR1 SGHRS and CDR2 YFSETQ. The CDR3 is made up of 12 amino acids. CDR3 in DNA: TGCGCCAGCAGCTTGGTCAACAATGAGCAGTTCTTC. It yields the protein CASSLVNNEQFF.

In regard to this clone: Other nucleotide sequences from this sample produce the same CDR3. The genes are TRBV28 and TRBJ1-2; D perhaps matches TRBD1 (6 bases). Germline V CDR1 and CDR2: MDHEN, SYDVKM. There are 14 residues in the CDR3. V was cut by 2 bases and J by 3 bases, with 10 bases left in between. CDR3 protein: CASSLPDRYYGYTF. CDR3 DNA sequence: TGTGCCAGCAGTTTACCCGACAGGTACTATGGCTACACCTTC.

This clone has a single count. This chain connects TRBV5-1 to TRBJ1-2; 7 nucleotides agree with TRBD1. V was clipped by 4 bases and J by 1 base; unmatched bases: 7. CDR1 SGHRS and CDR2 YFSETQ come from the germline V gene. This CDR3 comprises 15 residues. CDR3 DNA sequence: TGCGCCAGCAGCCCTGGACAGGTCGGTAACTATGGCTACACCTTC. It encodes CASSPGQVGNYGYTF.

CDR3 DNA sequence: TGCGCCAGCAGCTCCACGGTCAAGAACACCGGGGAGCTGTTTTTT. Protein: CASSSTVKNTGELFF. The chain carries TRBV5-1 and TRBJ2-2; D unclear. Germline CDR1 is SGHRS and CDR2 is YFSETQ. V lost 3 bases to trimming and J lost 1 base, with 10 bases between them. The CDR3 consists of 15 residues. The full variable domain, with the rest looked up from reference TRBV5-1 and TRBJ2-2, is KAGVTQTPRYLIKTRGQQVTLSCSPISGHRSVSWYQQTPGQGLQFLFEYFSETQRNKGNFPGRFSGRQFSNSRSEMNVSTLELGDSALYLCASSSTVKNTGELFFGEGSRLTVL.

This sequence joins TRBV19 and TRBJ1-5; 9 nucleotides line up with TRBD1. With V trimmed by 1 base and J by 5 bases, 3 bases remained unmatched. CDR1 is LNHDA, CDR2 SQIVND, per germline (reference sequence). This CDR3 comprises 15 residues. The CDR3 bases are TGTGCCAGTAGTATAGGAGGACAGGGGCATCAGCCCCAGCATTTT. This codes for CASSIGGQGHQPQHF.

The chain couples TRBV19 to TRBJ1-1; D might be TRBD1 (6 bases). V lost 6 bases and J 2 bases, leaving 16 bases between the germline ends. This CDR3 has 15 amino acids. Germline V lookup: CDR1 LNHDA, CDR2 SQIVND (reference sequence). CDR3 amino acids: CASSINRVGNTEAFF. DNA of the CDR3: TGTGCCAGTAGCATCAACAGGGTCGGAAACACTGAAGCTTTCTTT.

This clone was seen once. The chain employs TRBV5-1 and TRBJ1-4; possible D gene TRBD1, 6 bases. The germline V and J ends were trimmed by 4 bases and 8 bases, with 12 bases remaining between them. The germline V gene encodes CDR1 SGHRS and CDR2 YFSETQ. The CDR3 contains 13 residues. This CDR3 is CASSLPGEEKLFF. The CDR3 region has the DNA TGCGCCAGCAGCCTCCCAGGGGAGGAAAAACTGTTTTTT. Full variable domain (missing parts from reference TRBV5-1 and TRBJ1-4): KAGVTQTPRYLIKTRGQQVTLSCSPISGHRSVSWYQQTPGQGLQFLFEYFSETQRNKGNFPGRFSGRQFSNSRSEMNVSTLELGDSALYLCASSLPGEEKLFFGSGTQLSVL.

The chain joins TRBV12-1 to TRBJ2-3; the table gives TRBD2 as D, unverified against the DNA. TRBV12-1 is given as a pseudogene. The CDR3 is 13 residues long. Written as DNA, the CDR3 is TGTGCCAGCAGCCCGCGTTTCCTGGGAGGGCAGTATTTT. Protein sequence: CASSPRFLGGQYF.

The V and J genes are TRBV30 and TRBJ2-1; D may be TRBD1 (6 bases). The ends were cut back, 2 bases at V and 12 bases at J, with 17 bases in the middle. The CDR3 contains 13 residues. Germline CDR1 is GTSNPN and CDR2 is SVGIG (reference sequence). This CDR3 is CAWSPQGNLGQFF. The CDR3 region has the DNA TGTGCCTGGAGTCCCCAGGGGAATTTAGGGCAGTTCTTC.

The chain uses TRBV5-1 and TRBJ1-6, with D tentatively TRBD1 (5 bases). The germline gives CDR1 SGHRS, CDR2 YFSETQ. The CDR3 is 14 residues long. With 0 bases removed from V and 5 bases from J, the gap between germline ends came to 6 bases. This CDR3 reads CASSLGQHNSPLHF. The CDR3 bases are TGCGCCAGCAGCTTGGGACAGCATAATTCACCCCTCCACTTT.

This clone showed up just once. The chain uses TRBV6-5 and TRBJ1-5; 7 nucleotides line up with TRBD1. From germline, CDR1 is MNHEY and CDR2 SVGAGI. The trim removed 5 bases at V and 4 bases at J, leaving 8 bases unmatched. The CDR3 contains 15 residues. CDR3 sequence: CASSPEGARNQPQHF. As DNA, the CDR3 is TGTGCCAGCAGTCCCGAGGGGGCAAGAAATCAGCCCCAGCATTTT.

This clone was recorded only once. The chain uses TRBV7-9 and TRBJ1-2, with D unclear. The CDR3 loop spans 15 amino acids. The germline V and J ends were trimmed by 1 base and 7 bases, with 16 bases remaining between them. Germline V CDR1 and CDR2: SEHNR, FQNEAQ (reference sequence). The CDR3, as DNA: TGTGCCAGCAGCTTAGATTTGGAGAGGAGGGCTGGCTACACCTTC. Protein product: CASSLDLERRAGYTF.

The CDR3 nucleotides are TGTGCCAGTCGCGCGGGGGGCCTTGAGTACAATGAGCAGTTCTTC. Its translation is CASRAGGLEYNEQFF. V gene TRBV10-3 combines with J gene TRBJ2-1; 8 bases match TRBD2. J gave up 4 bases and V 10 bases, and 12 bases lay outside the gene matches. CDR3 length: 15 residues. Germline V gives CDR1 ENHRY, CDR2 SYGVKD.

This chain joins TRBV6-1 and TRBJ1-6, with TRBD1 as a possible D gene (5 bases). Per the germline V gene, CDR1 is MNHNS and CDR2 is SASEGT. The CDR3 loop spans 15 amino acids. V was cut by 1 base and J by 7 bases, with 11 bases left in between. The CDR3 DNA follows: TGTGCCAGCAGTGAAGGGTGGGGCCCCAATTCACCCCTCCACTTT. It codes for CASSEGWGPNSPLHF.

The rearrangement uses TRBV19 and TRBJ1-5; a possible D gene is TRBD1 (6 bases). Between the trimmed V and J ends, which lost 4 bases and 3 bases, there was a span of 10 bases. This CDR3 contains 14 residues. The germline V gene has CDR1 LNHDA and CDR2 SQIVND (reference sequence). CDR3: CASSKQGINQPQHF. CDR3 nucleotides: TGTGCCAGTAGTAAACAGGGAATCAATCAGCCCCAGCATTTT.

The V gene is TRBV10-3, the J gene TRBJ1-3; TRBD1 matches 7 bases. Per the germline V gene, CDR1 is ENHRY and CDR2 is SYGVKD. The CDR3 has 15 residues. V lost 6 bases to trimming and J lost 2 bases; unmatched junction nucleotides: 7. CDR3 residues: CAIRDREGAGNTIYF. The CDR3, as DNA: TGTGCCATCAGAGACAGGGAAGGGGCTGGAAACACCATATATTTT.

V usage is TRBV30 and J usage is TRBJ1-2; TRBD1 agrees at 7 bases. Losses at the gene ends were 4 bases for V and 2 bases for J; bases not matched to a gene: 7. This CDR3 region has 14 residues. CDR1 is GTSNPN and CDR2 is SVGIG in the germline V gene (reference sequence). The CDR3: CAWTGGLWNYGYTF. Here the CDR3 DNA reads TGTGCCTGGACAGGGGGGTTATGGAACTATGGCTACACCTTC.

The J gene is TRBJ2-7, the V gene TRBV5-8, with a weak D call TRBD1 (7 bases). V was cut by 2 bases and J by 5 bases, with 14 bases left in between. CDR1 SGHTS and CDR2 YDEGEE come from the germline V gene. The CDR3 length is 14 residues. The CDR3 sequence is CASSFNAGGNEQYV. CDR3 coding DNA: TGTGCCAGCAGCTTCAACGCAGGGGGGAACGAGCAGTACGTC.

The chain joins TRBV7-9 to TRBJ2-3, with 7 nucleotides matching TRBD2. CDR3 length: 16 amino acids. CDR1 and CDR2 from the germline V gene are SEHNR and FQNEAQ (reference sequence). V shed 0 bases and J 2 bases; nucleotides not matched to a gene: 5. CDR3 coding DNA: TGTGCCAGCAGCTTAGCGCTGGCGGGGGACACAGATACGCAGTATTTT. It is translated as CASSLALAGDTDTQYF. The full variable domain, rest sourced from reference TRBV7-9 and TRBJ2-3, is DTGVSQNPRHKITKRGQNVTFRCDPISEHNRLYWYRQTLGQGPEFLTYFQNEAQLEKSRLLSDRFSAERPKGSFSTLEIQRTEQGDSAMYLCASSLALAGDTDTQYFGPGTRLTVL.

The rearrangement uses TRBV28 and TRBJ1-1; 9 bases agree with TRBD1. The trim removed 4 bases at V and 4 bases at J, leaving 10 bases unmatched. Per the germline V gene, CDR1 is MDHEN and CDR2 is SYDVKM. The CDR3 totals 16 residues. DNA for the CDR3: TGTGCCAGCAGTTCTATAACAGGGGGCGAGGGCACTGAAGCTTTCTTT. Translating it yields CASSSITGGEGTEAFF.

The V gene is TRBV6-5, the J gene TRBJ2-3; D might be TRBD2 (5 bases). The CDR3 sequence is 15 residues long. CDR1 and CDR2 (germline): MNHEY, SVGAGI. V was cut by 2 bases and J by 0 bases, with 9 bases left in between. The CDR3 region is CASSYGLASTDTQYF. In DNA form, the CDR3 reads TGTGCCAGCAGTTACGGCCTAGCTAGCACAGATACGCAGTATTTT.

This clone came up a few times. The CDR3 sequence: CAISESLDADTQYF. The CDR3 DNA reads TGTGCCATCAGTGAGTCGTTAGATGCGGATACGCAGTATTTT. This sequence joins TRBV10-3 and TRBJ2-3, with D uncertain. Germline CDR1 ENHRY, CDR2 SYGVKD. This CDR3 has 14 amino acids. Trimming stripped 0 bases from V and 6 bases from J, with 10 bases between.

J is TRBJ1-1 and V is TRBV6-6, with D perhaps matching TRBD1 (6 bases). The CDR3 consists of 16 residues. Germline CDR1 and CDR2: MNHNY and SVGAGI (reference sequence). Trimming took off 2 bases at V and 1 base at J, with 14 bases between the two ends. The CDR3 loop reads CASSYRVQGQNTEAFF. For the CDR3, the DNA is TGTGCCAGCAGTTACCGTGTTCAGGGACAGAACACTGAAGCTTTCTTT.

The gene calls are TRBV28 and TRBJ2-4; 16 nucleotides line up with TRBD2. V shed 4 bases, J shed 7 bases, and the junction held 10 bases outside the gene matches. The CDR3 extends over 18 amino acids. Germline values: CDR1 MDHEN, CDR2 SYDVKM. CDR3 residues: CASSSSGTSGGAGNIQYF. As DNA, the CDR3 is TGTGCCAGCAGTTCCTCCGGGACTAGCGGGGGGGCCGGGAACATTCAGTACTTC. Looking up the rest from reference TRBV28 and TRBJ2-4 gives the full variable domain: DVKVTQSSRYLVKRTGEKVFLECVQDMDHENMFWYRQDPGLGLRLIYFSYDVKMKEKGDIPEGYSVSREKKERFSLILESASTNQTSMYLCASSSSGTSGGAGNIQYFGAGTRLSVL.